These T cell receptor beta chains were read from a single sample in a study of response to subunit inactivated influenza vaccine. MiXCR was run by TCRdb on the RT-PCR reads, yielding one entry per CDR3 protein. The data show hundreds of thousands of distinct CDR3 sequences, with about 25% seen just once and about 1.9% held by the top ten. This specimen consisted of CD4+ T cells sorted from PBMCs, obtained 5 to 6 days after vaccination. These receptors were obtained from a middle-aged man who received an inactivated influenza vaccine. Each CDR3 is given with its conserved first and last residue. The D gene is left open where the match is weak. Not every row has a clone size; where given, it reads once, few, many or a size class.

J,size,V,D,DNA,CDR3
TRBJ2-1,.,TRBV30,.,TGTGCCTGCTCCCCCAGGGAAAGCTCCTACAATGAGCAGTTCTTC,CACSPRESSYNEQFF
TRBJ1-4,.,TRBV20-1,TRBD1,TGCAGTGCTCTCAGGGGGGCAACTAATGAAAAACTGTTTTTT,CSALRGATNEKLFF
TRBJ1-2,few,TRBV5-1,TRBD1,TGCGCCAGCAGCTTGGCCAGAGGTGGGACAGGGCCTAGTGGCTACACCTTC,CASSLARGGTGPSGYTF
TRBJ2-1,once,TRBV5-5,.,TGTGCCAGCAGCTCGTCCCGGGGGCACAATGAGCAGTTCTTC,CASSSSRGHNEQFF
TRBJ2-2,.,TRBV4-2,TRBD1,TGTGCCAGCAGCGTCCAGGGGGCGAACACCGGGGAGCTGTTTTTT,CASSVQGANTGELFF
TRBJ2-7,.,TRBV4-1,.,TGCGCCAGCAGCCAACCACAGGGTCAATTACCCTACGAGCAGTACTTC,CASSQPQGQLPYEQYF
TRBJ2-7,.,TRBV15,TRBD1,TGTGCCACCAGCGTACAGGGGTACGAGCAGTACTTC,CATSVQGYEQYF
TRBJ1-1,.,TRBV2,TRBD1,TGTGCCACCAAAGTCCGACAGGGTGCTGAAGCTTTCTTT,CATKVRQGAEAFF
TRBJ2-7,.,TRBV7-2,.,TGTGCCAGTGGCGGGGGCATTATCTACGAGCAGTACTTC,CASGGGIIYEQYF
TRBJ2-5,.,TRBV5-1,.,TGCGCCAGCAGCCTCGATTCCCATAGGAAAGAGACCCAGTACTTC,CASSLDSHRKETQYF
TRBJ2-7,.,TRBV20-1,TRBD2,TGCAGTGCTACCCTTGGGGAGGGAGCCTACGAGCAGTACTTC,CSATLGEGAYEQYF
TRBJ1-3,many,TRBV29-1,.,TGCGGTACGGGAGCTGGAAACACCATATATTTT,CGTGAGNTIYF
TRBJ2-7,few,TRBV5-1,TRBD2,TGCGCCAGCACCCGGGGGGGGGAGGCGGCCTACGAGCAGTACTTC,CASTRGGEAAYEQYF
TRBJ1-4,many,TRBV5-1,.,TGCGCCAGCCGAATAGACCCCAATGAAAAACTGTTTTTT,CASRIDPNEKLFF
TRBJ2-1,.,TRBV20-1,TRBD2,TGCAGTGCTAGGGCGGCTAGCGGGTTAGGGGAGCAGTTCTTC,CSARAASGLGEQFF
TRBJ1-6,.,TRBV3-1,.,TGTGCCAGCAGCCAGGGGGGGGACAATTCACCCCTCCACTTT,CASSQGGDNSPLHF
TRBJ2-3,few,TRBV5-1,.,TGCGCCAGCAGCTCCGGGACGACGACAGATACGCAGTATTTT,CASSSGTTTDTQYF
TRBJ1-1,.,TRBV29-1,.,TGCAGCGTTGCAGGGTACCACGCGAACACTGAAGCTTTCTTT,CSVAGYHANTEAFF
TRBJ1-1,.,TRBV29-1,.,TGCAGCGTCCAGGAACCCGCTTACACTGAAGCTTTCTTT,CSVQEPAYTEAFF
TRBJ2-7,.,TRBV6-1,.,TGTGCCAGCAGGGGAACCAACAGGGCGACCTCCTACGAGCAGTACTTC,CASRGTNRATSYEQYF
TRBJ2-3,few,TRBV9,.,TGTGCCAGCAGCCCAAGGCAGTCTAGCACAGATACGCAGTATTTT,CASSPRQSSTDTQYF
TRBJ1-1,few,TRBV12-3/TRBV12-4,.,TGTGCCAGCAGTTTTTGGGGTGTCCCTGAAGCTTTCTTT,CASSFWGVPEAFF
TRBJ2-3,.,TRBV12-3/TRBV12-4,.,TGTGCCAGCAGCCTAGGGGAAGTAGGCACAGATACGCAGTATTTT,CASSLGEVGTDTQYF
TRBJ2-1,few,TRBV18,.,TGTGCCAGCTCACCAAGGGCCCTTTACAATGAGCAGTTCTTC,CASSPRALYNEQFF
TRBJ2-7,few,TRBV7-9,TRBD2,TGTGCCAGCAGCTTAGGTAGCGGGAGTACCGAGCAGTACTTC,CASSLGSGSTEQYF
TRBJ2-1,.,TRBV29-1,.,TGCAGCGTAGTTCGCGGGAACAATGAGCAGTTCTTC,CSVVRGNNEQFF
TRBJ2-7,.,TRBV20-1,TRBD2,TGCAGTGCTAGAGGGACTAGCGGGGGGCTCGAGCAGTACTTC,CSARGTSGGLEQYF
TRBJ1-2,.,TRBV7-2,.,TGTGCCAGCAGCTTAGCGAGGGGGATCCAAGATGGCTACACCTTC,CASSLARGIQDGYTF
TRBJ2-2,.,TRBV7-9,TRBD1,TGTGCCAGCAGCACGGACAGGGTAGATCCCGGGGAGCTGTTTTTT,CASSTDRVDPGELFF
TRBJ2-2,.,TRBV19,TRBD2,TGTGCCAGTAGTACAGACGACGGACTAGCCAAAACCGGGGAGCTGTTTTTT,CASSTDDGLAKTGELFF
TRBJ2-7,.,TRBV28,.,TGTGCCAGCCTAGGGTCGGGGGAGCAGTACTTC,CASLGSGEQYF
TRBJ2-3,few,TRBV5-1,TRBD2,TGCGCCAGCAGCTCGGGACTAGCGGCCGTCACAGATACGCAGTATTTT,CASSSGLAAVTDTQYF
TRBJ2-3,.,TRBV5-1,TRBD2,TGCGCCAGCAGCTCGGGGACTAGCCCAGATACGCAGTATTTT,CASSSGTSPDTQYF
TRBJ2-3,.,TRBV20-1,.,TGCAGTGCTAGCTCCGGGGCTAATGGGGATACGCAGTATTTT,CSASSGANGDTQYF
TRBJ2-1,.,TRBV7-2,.,TGTGCCAGCAGCTTAGCATCGGCTGGGGGGTGGTACAATGAGCAGTTCTTC,CASSLASAGGWYNEQFF
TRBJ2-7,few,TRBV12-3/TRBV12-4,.,TGTGCCAGCAGTCGCACAGGGACGGGTGGTTACGAGCAGTACTTC,CASSRTGTGGYEQYF
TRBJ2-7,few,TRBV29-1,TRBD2,TGCAGCGTGGGACTAGCGGGGGACCTAAGGTTGTACGAGCAGTACTTC,CSVGLAGDLRLYEQYF
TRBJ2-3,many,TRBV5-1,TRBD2,TGCGCCAGCAGCTGGGGACTAGCGGGAGCACGGGATACGCAGTATTTT,CASSWGLAGARDTQYF
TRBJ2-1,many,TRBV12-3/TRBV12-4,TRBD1,TGTGCCAGCAGTTCCTCGGACAGGGTGCTTTACAATGAGCAGTTCTTC,CASSSSDRVLYNEQFF
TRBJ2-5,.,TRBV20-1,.,TGCAGTGGGCGGGGTCAGTACCCTTACCAAGAGACCCAGTACTTC,CSGRGQYPYQETQYF
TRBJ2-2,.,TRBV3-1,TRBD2,TGTGCCAGCAGCCAAGGCGGGAGTGACACCGGGGAGCTGTTTTTT,CASSQGGSDTGELFF
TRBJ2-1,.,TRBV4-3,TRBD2,TGCGCCAGCAGCCAAGAGTTGCTAGCGGGAGTGGTGCAGTTCTTC,CASSQELLAGVVQFF
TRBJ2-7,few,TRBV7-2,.,TGTGCCAGCAAGGGGGGCTACGAGCAGTACTTC,CASKGGYEQYF
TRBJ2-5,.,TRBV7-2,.,TGTGCCAGCAGCTTAGTGGGGAACCGGGACACAGAGACCCAGTACTTC,CASSLVGNRDTETQYF